Listed below are T cell receptor beta chains from one sample, sequenced in a study of identical twins. From the 5' RACE reads, TCRdb called clonotypes with MiXCR, one entry per CDR3 protein. The sample includes a few hundred thousand distinct CDR3 sequences, roughly 24% seen only once; the top ten take around 3%. The sample was also reused in another study, on T cells expressing NK-cell markers.

The sample consisted of CD4+ T cells sorted from blood. The receptors were sampled from a woman younger than 35 in good health. CDR3s include the opening cysteine and the closing phenylalanine or tryptophan. The order of the fields is J gene, D gene, clone size, V gene, CDR3 protein, CDR3 DNA. The D gene is left open where the match is weak. The size field is filled for only some rows; it gives once, few, many or a size class.

>TRBJ2-3|NA|NA|TRBV12-3/TRBV12-4
CASSSLRGDTQYF
TGTGCCAGCAGTTCCCTCCGGGGAGATACGCAGTATTTT
>TRBJ2-3|NA|few|TRBV4-3
CASSQDHDRGDTQYF
TGCGCCAGCAGCCAAGATCATGATAGAGGAGATACGCAGTATTTT
>TRBJ2-7|NA|NA|TRBV7-2
CASSLGGPSPYYEQYF
TGTGCCAGCAGCTTAGGTGGGCCCTCCCCCTACTACGAGCAGTACTTC
>TRBJ2-7|NA|few|TRBV7-9
CASSYFDSSNEQYF
TGTGCCAGCAGCTACTTTGACAGTTCCAACGAGCAGTACTTC
>TRBJ2-7|TRBD1|few|TRBV4-3
CASSLAGQGFAEQYF
TGCGCCAGCAGCCTGGCGGGACAGGGATTCGCCGAGCAGTACTTC
>TRBJ2-7|TRBD2|NA|TRBV25-1
CASSRTSGFSYEQYF
TGTGCCAGCAGTCGGACTAGCGGGTTCTCCTACGAGCAGTACTTC
>TRBJ2-7|NA|few|TRBV6-5
CASSYGGGFAYEQYF
TGTGCCAGCAGTTACGGAGGGGGGTTCGCCTACGAGCAGTACTTC
>TRBJ1-2|NA|many|TRBV12-3/TRBV12-4
CASSQTANYGYTF
TGTGCCAGCAGTCAGACAGCTAACTATGGCTACACCTTC
>TRBJ1-5|NA|NA|TRBV6-2/TRBV6-3
CASSPSLFGPNQPQHF
TGTGCCAGCAGCCCCTCGCTCTTCGGACCGAATCAGCCCCAGCATTTT
>TRBJ2-1|NA|NA|TRBV7-7
CASSTGLINEQFF
TGTGCTAGCAGCACAGGACTTATCAATGAGCAGTTCTTC
>TRBJ2-1|NA|NA|TRBV12-3/TRBV12-4
CASIRDFPYNEQFF
TGTGCCAGCATTAGGGACTTCCCCTACAATGAGCAGTTCTTC
>TRBJ1-2|NA|NA|TRBV5-1
CASSLSQTPKGYTF
TGCGCCAGCAGCTTATCACAGACTCCTAAAGGCTACACCTTC
>TRBJ1-1|NA|NA|TRBV29-1
CSVDRTGGYTEAFF
TGCAGCGTTGATAGGACGGGAGGGTACACTGAAGCTTTCTTT
>TRBJ2-5|NA|NA|TRBV10-3
CAIRPDSKETQYF
TGTGCCATCAGACCGGACAGTAAAGAGACCCAGTACTTC
>TRBJ2-7|TRBD1|NA|TRBV7-9
CASSSMPKGDRGREQYF
TGTGCCAGCAGCTCAATGCCGAAGGGGGACAGGGGCCGTGAGCAGTACTTC
>TRBJ1-5|NA|NA|TRBV12-3/TRBV12-4
CASSLTSLAQHF
TGTGCCAGCAGCCTAACGTCCTTAGCCCAGCATTTT
>TRBJ1-2|NA|NA|TRBV12-3/TRBV12-4
CASGVGRNYGYTF
TGTGCCAGCGGGGTGGGACGTAACTATGGCTACACCTTC
>TRBJ2-7|NA|NA|TRBV20-1
CSARGRSPFEQYF
TGCAGTGCTAGAGGTCGGTCCCCCTTTGAGCAGTACTTC
>TRBJ1-5|NA|few|TRBV2
CASRGQTALGPQHF
TGTGCCAGCAGGGGTCAGACAGCGTTGGGGCCCCAGCATTTT
>TRBJ1-2|TRBD1|NA|TRBV20-1
CSARGQRYGYTF
TGCAGTGCTAGGGGACAGAGATATGGCTACACCTTC
>TRBJ1-2|NA|few|TRBV25-1
CASRGGGSGYTF
TGTGCCAGCAGGGGGGGAGGTAGTGGCTACACCTTC
>TRBJ2-5|TRBD1|NA|TRBV12-3/TRBV12-4
CASSKTGRETQYF
TGTGCCAGCAGTAAGACAGGGCGGGAGACCCAGTACTTC
>TRBJ2-1|TRBD2|NA|TRBV10-3
CAISESSGRLLGNEQFF
TGTGCCATCAGTGAAAGCAGCGGGAGGCTCCTCGGCAATGAGCAGTTCTTC
>TRBJ2-3|NA|few|TRBV20-1
CSLLSGGPSTDTQYF
TGCAGTCTCCTCTCGGGGGGCCCGAGCACAGATACGCAGTATTTT
>TRBJ2-1|NA|NA|TRBV6-5
CASSYFGSNEQFF
TGTGCCAGCAGTTACTTTGGGTCCAATGAGCAGTTCTTC
>TRBJ1-1|TRBD1|many|TRBV11-2
CASSSRTGQNTEAFF
TGTGCCAGCAGCTCCAGGACAGGGCAGAACACTGAAGCTTTCTTT
>TRBJ1-2|NA|NA|TRBV14
CASSPGQGVTGYTF
TGTGCCAGCAGCCCCGGCCAAGGCGTGACTGGCTACACCTTC
>TRBJ2-5|TRBD1|few|TRBV3-1
CASRGTGETQYF
TGTGCCAGCAGAGGGACAGGAGAGACCCAGTACTTC
>TRBJ2-7|NA|few|TRBV20-1
CSARNGEGAKEQYF
TGCAGTGCTAGAAATGGGGAAGGGGCCAAAGAGCAGTACTTC
>TRBJ1-1|NA|few|TRBV6-1
CASSEFLQDRAFF
TGTGCCAGCAGTGAATTCCTCCAGGACCGAGCTTTCTTT
>TRBJ1-1|NA|NA|TRBV4-1
CASSQDGLKAFF
TGCGCCAGCAGCCAAGATGGGTTAAAAGCTTTCTTT
>TRBJ1-1|NA|NA|TRBV4-3
CASSQARDDTEAFF
TGCGCCAGCAGCCAAGCCCGCGACGACACTGAAGCTTTCTTT
>TRBJ1-1|TRBD1|few|TRBV29-1
CSVDGQGMNTEAFF
TGCAGCGTTGACGGACAGGGCATGAACACTGAAGCTTTCTTT
>TRBJ2-7|TRBD1|NA|TRBV30
CAWSRRGSSYEQYF
TGTGCCTGGAGTCGCAGGGGGTCCTCCTACGAGCAGTACTTC
>TRBJ1-1|NA|many|TRBV29-1
CSVGGATEAFF
TGCAGCGTTGGGGGGGCCACTGAAGCTTTCTTT
>TRBJ2-1|TRBD2|few|TRBV29-1
CSVTPQRGGYHEQFF
TGCAGCGTGACCCCACAGCGGGGGGGTTACCATGAGCAGTTCTTC
>TRBJ1-1|NA|NA|TRBV6-5
CASIRDSEAFF
TGTGCCAGCATTCGTGACAGTGAAGCTTTCTTT
>TRBJ2-5|TRBD2|few|TRBV29-1
CSVKGLAESVETQYF
TGCAGCGTTAAGGGACTAGCGGAATCAGTAGAGACCCAGTACTTC
>TRBJ2-3|TRBD2|many|TRBV4-2
CASSQAAPSTSGSEDTQYF
TGTGCCAGCAGCCAAGCCGCCCCATCGACTAGCGGGTCTGAGGATACGCAGTATTTT
>TRBJ2-1|NA|many|TRBV29-1
CSVEDSDSYNEQFF
TGCAGCGTTGAAGATTCCGACAGTTACAATGAGCAGTTCTTC
>TRBJ2-1|NA|NA|TRBV10-2
CASSALRVDEQFF
TGCGCCAGCAGTGCCCTTAGGGTCGATGAGCAGTTCTTC
>TRBJ2-5|TRBD2|NA|TRBV5-6
CARKRASGLLETQYF
TGTGCCAGAAAAAGGGCTAGCGGGCTATTAGAGACCCAGTACTTC
>TRBJ2-2|NA|few|TRBV7-3
CASSLPGLAQNTGELFF
TGTGCCAGCAGCCTGCCGGGGCTGGCCCAGAACACCGGGGAGCTGTTTTTT
>TRBJ2-1|NA|NA|TRBV27
CASSRAGDNEQFF
TGTGCCAGCAGTCGGGCAGGGGACAATGAGCAGTTCTTC
>TRBJ2-5|NA|many|TRBV5-1
CASSLRLAGQETQYF
TGCGCCAGCAGCTTGAGGCTAGCTGGCCAAGAGACCCAGTACTTC
>TRBJ2-3|NA|NA|TRBV2
CASSESWGALTDTQYF
TGTGCCAGCAGTGAAAGTTGGGGGGCCCTCACAGATACGCAGTATTTT
>TRBJ2-1|NA|few|TRBV9
CASSARMDNEQFF
TGTGCCAGCAGCGCCCGAATGGACAATGAGCAGTTCTTC
>TRBJ2-3|NA|NA|TRBV5-6
CASSPGLLETDTQYF
TGTGCCAGCAGCCCCGGGCTCCTGGAAACAGATACGCAGTATTTT
>TRBJ2-5|TRBD1|NA|TRBV6-5
CASSYIGTEETQYF
TGTGCCAGCAGTTACATTGGGACAGAAGAGACCCAGTACTTC
>TRBJ1-2|NA|NA|TRBV27
CASSTRGAGLRYGYTF
TGTGCCAGCAGTACAAGGGGGGCAGGGCTGAGATATGGCTACACCTTC
>TRBJ1-5|NA|NA|TRBV2
CASSGGIPQPQHF
TGTGCCAGCTCGGGGGGGATCCCTCAGCCCCAGCATTTT
>TRBJ2-1|TRBD2|few|TRBV24-1
CATSDFLVRGYNEQFF
TGTGCCACCAGTGATTTTCTGGTGCGGGGGTACAATGAGCAGTTCTTC
>TRBJ1-6|NA|NA|TRBV19
CASSPSGFEGSPLHF
TGTGCCAGTAGTCCCTCCGGGTTTGAGGGATCACCCCTCCACTTT
>TRBJ2-3|TRBD2|NA|TRBV5-4
CASSLDGGSGTDTQYF
TGTGCCAGCAGCTTGGACGGCGGGAGTGGCACAGATACGCAGTATTTT
>TRBJ2-7|TRBD1|NA|TRBV5-1
CASSLVQDRGSYEQYF
TGCGCCAGCAGCTTGGTCCAGGACAGGGGGTCCTACGAGCAGTACTTC
>TRBJ2-1|NA|few|TRBV9
CASSQRRGRGTYNEQFF
TGTGCCAGCAGCCAGAGAAGGGGACGAGGAACCTACAATGAGCAGTTCTTC
>TRBJ2-1|TRBD2|NA|TRBV3-1
CASSSPGLAGGSSYNEQFF
TGTGCCAGCAGCTCTCCGGGACTAGCGGGAGGGAGCTCCTACAATGAGCAGTTCTTC
>TRBJ2-2|NA|NA|TRBV9
CASSGDEEGGNTGELFF
TGTGCCAGCAGCGGAGATGAGGAGGGTGGGAACACCGGGGAGCTGTTTTTT
>TRBJ2-5|NA|NA|TRBV7-9
CASAADVRQETQYF
TGTGCCAGCGCGGCGGACGTACGGCAAGAGACCCAGTACTTC
>TRBJ2-5|NA|NA|TRBV7-2
CASSFGGSKVGTQYF
TGTGCCAGCAGCTTTGGGGGCTCCAAGGTGGGGACCCAGTACTTC